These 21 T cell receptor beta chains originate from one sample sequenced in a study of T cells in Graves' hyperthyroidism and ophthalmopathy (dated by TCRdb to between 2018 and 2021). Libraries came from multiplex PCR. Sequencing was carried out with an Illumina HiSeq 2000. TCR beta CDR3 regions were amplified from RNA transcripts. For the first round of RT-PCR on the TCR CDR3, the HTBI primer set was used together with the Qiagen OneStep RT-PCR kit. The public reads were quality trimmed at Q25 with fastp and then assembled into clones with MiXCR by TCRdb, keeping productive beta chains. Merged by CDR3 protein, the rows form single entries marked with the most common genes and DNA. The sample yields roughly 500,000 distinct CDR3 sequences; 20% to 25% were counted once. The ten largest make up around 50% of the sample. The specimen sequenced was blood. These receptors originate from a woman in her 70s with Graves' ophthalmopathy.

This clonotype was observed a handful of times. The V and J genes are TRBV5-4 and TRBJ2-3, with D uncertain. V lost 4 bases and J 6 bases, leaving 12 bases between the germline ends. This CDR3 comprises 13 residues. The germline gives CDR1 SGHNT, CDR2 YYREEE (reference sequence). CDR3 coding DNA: TGTGCCAGCAGCATACTGCCCGGGGATACGCAGTATTTT. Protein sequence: CASSILPGDTQYF.

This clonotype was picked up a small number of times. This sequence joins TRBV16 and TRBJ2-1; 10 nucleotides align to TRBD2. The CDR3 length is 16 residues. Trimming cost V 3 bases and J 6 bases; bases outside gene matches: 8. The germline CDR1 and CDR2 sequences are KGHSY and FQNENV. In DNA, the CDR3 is TGTGCCAGCAGCCAGTCGTTACTAGCGGGAACCAATGAGCAGTTCTTC. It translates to CASSQSLLAGTNEQFF.

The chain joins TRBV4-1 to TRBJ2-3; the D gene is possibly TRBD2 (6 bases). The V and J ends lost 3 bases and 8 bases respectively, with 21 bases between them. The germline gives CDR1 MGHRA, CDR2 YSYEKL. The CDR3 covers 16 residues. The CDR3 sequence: CASSQEEGGKGVTQYF. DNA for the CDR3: TGCGCCAGCAGCCAGGAAGAGGGAGGTAAAGGAGTTACGCAGTATTTT.

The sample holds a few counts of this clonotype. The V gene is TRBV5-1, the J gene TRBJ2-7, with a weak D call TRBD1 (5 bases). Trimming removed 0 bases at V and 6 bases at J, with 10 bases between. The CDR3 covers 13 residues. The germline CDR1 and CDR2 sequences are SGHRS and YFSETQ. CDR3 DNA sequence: TGCGCCAGCAGCTTGGCATCTAGGGGCGAGCAGTACTTC. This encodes CASSLASRGEQYF.

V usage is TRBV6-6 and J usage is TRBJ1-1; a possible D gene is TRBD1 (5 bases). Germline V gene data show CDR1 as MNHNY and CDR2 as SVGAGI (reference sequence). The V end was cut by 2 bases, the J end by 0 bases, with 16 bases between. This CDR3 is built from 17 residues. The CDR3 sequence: CASSYPPQGSMNTEAFF. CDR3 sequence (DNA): TGTGCCAGCAGTTACCCCCCGCAGGGCAGCATGAACACTGAAGCTTTCTTT.

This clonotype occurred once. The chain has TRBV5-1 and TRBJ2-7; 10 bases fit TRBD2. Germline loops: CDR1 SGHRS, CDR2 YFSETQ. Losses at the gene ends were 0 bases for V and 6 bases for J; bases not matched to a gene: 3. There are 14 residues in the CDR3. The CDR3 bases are TGCGCCAGCAGCTTGGTAGCGGGAGGAGGCGAGCAGTACTTC. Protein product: CASSLVAGGGEQYF.

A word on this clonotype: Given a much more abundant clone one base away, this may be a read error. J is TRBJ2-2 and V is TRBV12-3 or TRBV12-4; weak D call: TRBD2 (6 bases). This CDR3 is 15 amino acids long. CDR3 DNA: TGTGCCAGCAATTTACCGGGAGTAGGTACCGGGGAGCTGTTTTTT. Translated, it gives CASNLPGVGTGELFF.

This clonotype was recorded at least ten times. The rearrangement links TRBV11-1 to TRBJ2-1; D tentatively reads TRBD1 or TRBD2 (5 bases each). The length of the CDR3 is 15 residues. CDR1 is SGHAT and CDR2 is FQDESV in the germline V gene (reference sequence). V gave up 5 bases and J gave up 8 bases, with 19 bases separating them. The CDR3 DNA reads TGTGCCAGCAGCCCCCGGGGCCTATTGCAGGATGAGCAGTTCTTC. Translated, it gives CASSPRGLLQDEQFF.

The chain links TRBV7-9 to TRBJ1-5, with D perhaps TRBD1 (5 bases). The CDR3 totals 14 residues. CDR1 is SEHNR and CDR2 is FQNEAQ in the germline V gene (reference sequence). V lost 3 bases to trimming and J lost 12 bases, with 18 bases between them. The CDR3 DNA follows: TGTGCCAGCAGCTTGGGGGTGTCCTCCTGCATCCAGCATTTT. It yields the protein CASSLGVSSCIQHF.

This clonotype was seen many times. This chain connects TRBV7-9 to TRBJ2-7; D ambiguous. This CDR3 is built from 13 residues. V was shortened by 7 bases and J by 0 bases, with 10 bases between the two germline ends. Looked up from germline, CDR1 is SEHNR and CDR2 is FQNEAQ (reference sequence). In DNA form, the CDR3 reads TGTGCCAGCACCCGTGAGGTCTCCTACGAGCAGTACTTC. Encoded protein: CASTREVSYEQYF.

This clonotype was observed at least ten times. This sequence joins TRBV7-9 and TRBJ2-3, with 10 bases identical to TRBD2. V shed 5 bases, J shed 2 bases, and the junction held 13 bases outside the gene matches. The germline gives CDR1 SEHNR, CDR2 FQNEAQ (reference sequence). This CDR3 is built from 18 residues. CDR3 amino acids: CASSDTLASGSVTDTQYF. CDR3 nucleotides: TGTGCCAGCAGCGACACTCTAGCTAGCGGGAGTGTCACAGATACGCAGTATTTT.

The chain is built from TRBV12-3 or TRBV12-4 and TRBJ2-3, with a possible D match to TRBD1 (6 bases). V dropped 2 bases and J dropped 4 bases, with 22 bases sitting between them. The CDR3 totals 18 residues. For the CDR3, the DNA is TGTGCCAGCAGTTTACCCTTTCCGGTTTCTGAGGGGGCAGATACGCAGTATTTT. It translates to CASSLPFPVSEGADTQYF.

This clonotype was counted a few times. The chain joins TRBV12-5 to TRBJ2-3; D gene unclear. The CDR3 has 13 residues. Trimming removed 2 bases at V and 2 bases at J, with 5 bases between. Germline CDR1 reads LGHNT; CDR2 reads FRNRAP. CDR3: CASGLTTTDTQYF. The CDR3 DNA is TGTGCTAGTGGTTTGACCACCACAGATACGCAGTATTTT.

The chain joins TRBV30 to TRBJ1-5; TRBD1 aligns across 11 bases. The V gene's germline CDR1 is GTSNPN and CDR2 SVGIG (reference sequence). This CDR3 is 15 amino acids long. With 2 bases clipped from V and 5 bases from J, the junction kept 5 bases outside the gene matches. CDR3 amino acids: CAWSTGTGGYQPQHF. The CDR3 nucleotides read TGTGCCTGGAGTACCGGGACAGGGGGTTATCAGCCCCAGCATTTT. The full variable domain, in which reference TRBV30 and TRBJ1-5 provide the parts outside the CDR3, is SQTIHQWPATLVQPVGSPLSLECTVEGTSNPNLYWYRQAAGRGLQLLFYSVGIGQISSEVPQNLSASRPQDRQFILSSKKLLLSDSGFYLCAWSTGTGGYQPQHFGDGTRLSIL.

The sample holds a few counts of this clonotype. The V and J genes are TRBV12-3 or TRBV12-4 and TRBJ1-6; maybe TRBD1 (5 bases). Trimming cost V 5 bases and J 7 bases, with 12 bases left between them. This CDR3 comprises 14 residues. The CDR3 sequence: CASSVARANSPLHF. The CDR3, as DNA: TGTGCCAGCAGTGTGGCCAGGGCCAATTCACCCCTCCACTTT.

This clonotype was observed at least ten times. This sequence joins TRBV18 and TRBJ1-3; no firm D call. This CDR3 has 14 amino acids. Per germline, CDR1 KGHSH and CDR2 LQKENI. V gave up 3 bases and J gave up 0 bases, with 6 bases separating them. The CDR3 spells CASSPGFSGNTIYF. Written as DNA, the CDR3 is TGTGCCAGCTCACCGGGGTTCTCTGGAAACACCATATATTTT.

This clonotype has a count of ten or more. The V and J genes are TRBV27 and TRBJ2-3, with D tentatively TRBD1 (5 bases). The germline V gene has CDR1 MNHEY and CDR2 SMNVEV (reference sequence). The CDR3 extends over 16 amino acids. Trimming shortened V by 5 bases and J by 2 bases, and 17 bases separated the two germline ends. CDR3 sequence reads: CASSLRAEYYTDTQYF. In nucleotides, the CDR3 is TGTGCCAGCAGTCTCAGGGCAGAGTATTACACAGATACGCAGTATTTT.

The CDR3 region is CASSMAGPPGEQYF. CDR3 nucleotides: TGTGCCAGTAGTATGGCGGGGCCCCCCGGCGAGCAGTACTTC. V is TRBV19 and J is TRBJ2-7, with D tentatively TRBD2 (6 bases). CDR3 size: 14 residues. Trimming shortened V by 3 bases and J by 6 bases, and 15 bases separated the two germline ends. Germline assignment: CDR1 LNHDA and CDR2 SQIVND (reference sequence).

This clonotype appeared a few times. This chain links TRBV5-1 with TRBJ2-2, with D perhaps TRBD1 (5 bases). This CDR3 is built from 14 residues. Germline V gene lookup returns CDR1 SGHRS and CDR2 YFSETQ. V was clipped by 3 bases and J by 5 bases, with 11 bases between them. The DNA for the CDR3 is TGCGCCAGCAGCTGGGAAGGGGATACCGGGGAGCTGTTTTTT. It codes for CASSWEGDTGELFF.

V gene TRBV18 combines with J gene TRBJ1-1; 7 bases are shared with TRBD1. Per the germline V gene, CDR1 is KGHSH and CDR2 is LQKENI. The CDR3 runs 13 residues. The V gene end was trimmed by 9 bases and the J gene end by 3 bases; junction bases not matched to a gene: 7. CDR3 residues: CASRQGFDTEAFF. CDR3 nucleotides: TGTGCCAGTCGACAGGGATTTGACACTGAAGCTTTCTTT. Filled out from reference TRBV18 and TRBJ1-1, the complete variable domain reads NAGVMQNPRHLVRRRGQEARLRCSPMKGHSHVYWYRQLPEEGLKFMVYLQKENIIDESGMPKERFSAEFPKEGPSILRIQQVVRGDSAAYFCASRQGFDTEAFFGQGTRLTVV.

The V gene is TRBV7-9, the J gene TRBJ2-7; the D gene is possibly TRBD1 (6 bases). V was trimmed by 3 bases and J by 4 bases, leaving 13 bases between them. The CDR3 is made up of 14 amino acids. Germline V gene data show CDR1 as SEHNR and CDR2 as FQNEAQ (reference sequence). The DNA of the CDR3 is TGTGCCAGCAGCTTCAGCAGGGGTCCTTACGAGCAGTACTTC. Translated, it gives CASSFSRGPYEQYF.